This T cell receptor (beta chain) came from a study of response to subunit inactivated influenza vaccine. Overall study findings and caveats: T cells newly recruited by each seasonal influenza vaccination are few, the authors suggested.

CDR3 length equals 13 residues. V dropped 4 bases and J dropped 0 bases, with 7 bases sitting between them. Germline values: CDR1 SQVTM, CDR2 ANQGSEA. This clonotype came up a few times. Antigen unknown. A single record per CDR3 protein comes from TCRdb applying MiXCR to the RT-PCR reads. The table records over 650,000 distinct CDR3 sequences, about 18% of them present only once. The specimen comprised PBMCs from blood, sampled 5 to 6 days after vaccination. This TCR was recovered from a man aged 45-65 years who received an inactivated influenza vaccine. The chain couples TRBV29-1 to TRBJ1-5; D gene uncertain. This CDR3 is CSVGDHSNQPQHF. The CDR3 DNA is TGCAGCGTTGGGGATCATAGCAATCAGCCCCAGCATTTT.